This T cell receptor (beta chain) was sequenced during a study of cytomegalovirus exposure and HLA in healthy donors. The PCR employed 60 Vbeta primers together with 13 Jbeta primers. Sequencing used immunoSEQ multiplex PCR; TCRdb keeps in-frame clones, though not all of them. Found here are 80,000 to 130,000 clones, 76% of them singletons; the top ten hold 4%. This clone has a handful of counts. The V gene's germline CDR1 is SGHAT and CDR2 FQNNGV. The V and J ends lost 5 bases and 4 bases, in that order; junction bases with no gene match: 4. CDR3 size: 17 residues. This receptor was taken from a woman aged 50 to 60 in good health and CMV-seropositive. Sequencing was done on a sample of PBMCs. The chain employs TRBV11-2 and TRBJ2-6, with 14 bases identical to TRBD2. The DNA for the CDR3 is TGTGCCAGCAGCACTCGGACTAGCGGGAGGGGGGCCAACGTCCTGACTTTC. It translates to CASSTRTSGRGANVLTF.